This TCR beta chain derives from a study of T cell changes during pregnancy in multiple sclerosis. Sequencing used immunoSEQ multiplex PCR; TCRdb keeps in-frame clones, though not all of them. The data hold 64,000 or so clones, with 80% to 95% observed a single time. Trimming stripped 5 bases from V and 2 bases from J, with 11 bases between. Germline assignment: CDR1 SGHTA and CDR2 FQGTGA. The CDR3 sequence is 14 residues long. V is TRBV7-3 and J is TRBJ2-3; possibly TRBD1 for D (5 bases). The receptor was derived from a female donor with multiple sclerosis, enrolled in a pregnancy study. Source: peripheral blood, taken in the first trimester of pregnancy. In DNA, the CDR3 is TGTGCCAGCAGCCCGCAGGGCCACACAGATACGCAGTATTTT. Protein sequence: CASSPQGHTDTQYF.